The 30 T cell receptor beta chains below come from one sample, sequenced in a study of metastatic and nonmetastatic thyroid tumors (dated by TCRdb to between 2020 and 2021). No treatment had been received by any patient before thyroid surgery. The library was prepared using PCR. Sequencing used an Illumina HiSeq 4000. The public sequencing data were trimmed at Q25 with fastp and processed into clonotypes with MiXCR by TCRdb, which kept only in-frame beta chains. This sample gives under 20,000 clones in total; 22% of them show up just once. About 7.5% of the sample goes to the ten largest clones. Sample: adjacent normal tissue. These receptors were obtained from a female donor with papillary thyroid cancer or a benign thyroid nodule (not recorded which). Some clones in this sample may be carry-over from other donors' samples.

This clone was recorded a few times. This chain joins TRBV6-6 and TRBJ1-1; D remains ambiguous. From germline, CDR1 is MNHNY and CDR2 SVGAGI (reference sequence). This CDR3 has 14 amino acids. V dropped 0 bases and J dropped 3 bases, with 8 bases sitting between them. CDR3 coding DNA: TGTGCCAGCAGTTACTCGAGACCCTACACTGAAGCTTTCTTT. This encodes CASSYSRPYTEAFF.

The chain has TRBV4-3 and TRBJ2-5; 8 bases are shared with TRBD1. The DNA matches TRBJ2-1 better at its end, which makes the J call doubtful. CDR1 and CDR2 (germline): LGHNA, YSLEER. This CDR3 spans 16 amino acids. The CDR3 DNA sequence: TGCGCCAGCAGCCAAGATCCACAGGGGGGCTCGCGGGAGCAGTTCTTC. Amino acid sequence: CASSQDPQGGSREQFF.

A few counts support this clone. Here the CDR3 reads CASSLVQGRYNEQFF. CDR3 coding DNA: TGTGCCAGCAGCTTGGTCCAGGGTCGCTACAATGAGCAGTTCTTC. The chain employs TRBV5-5 and TRBJ2-1; possible D gene TRBD1, 5 bases. The CDR3 is 15 amino acids. Germline V gene sequence: CDR1 SGHKS, CDR2 YYEKEE (reference sequence). With 0 bases removed from V and 3 bases from J, the gap between germline ends came to 10 bases.

This clone was detected only once. The chain couples TRBV2 to TRBJ1-1; D not resolved. The CDR3 is 15 amino acids. Trimming took off 5 bases at V and 4 bases at J, with 17 bases between the two ends. CDR1 and CDR2 from the germline V gene are SNHLY and FYNNEI. In DNA, the CDR3 is TGTGCCAGCAGTCCCGGGCGGCAGGCGGCCACTGAAGCTTTCTTT. Its translation is CASSPGRQAATEAFF.

This clone has a count of ten or more. CDR3 amino acids: CASSLIPPRNEQFF. The CDR3 DNA reads as TGTGCCAGCAGCTTAATCCCCCCTAGGAATGAGCAGTTCTTC. The chain links TRBV7-3 to TRBJ2-1; no definite D call. There are 14 residues in the CDR3. The germline V and J ends were trimmed by 1 base and 7 bases, with 11 bases remaining between them. Germline V gene lookup returns CDR1 SGHTA and CDR2 FQGTGA.

The chain joins TRBV2 to TRBJ1-5, with 8 bases lining up with TRBD1. The CDR3 has 14 amino acids. V was pared by 7 bases and J by 1 base, with 3 bases of the junction left unmatched. CDR1 and CDR2 (germline): SNHLY, FYNNEI. This CDR3 reads CASKGTGSNQPQHF. CDR3 coding DNA: TGTGCCAGCAAGGGGACAGGAAGCAATCAGCCCCAGCATTTT.

The V and J genes are TRBV28 and TRBJ1-4; D is uncertain. Germline loops: CDR1 MDHEN, CDR2 SYDVKM. This CDR3 is 16 amino acids long. V was pared by 7 bases and J by 5 bases, with 20 bases between. The CDR3 DNA sequence: TGTGCCAGCAAGGGAGCGGAGGTGGGCAGGAATGAAAAACTGTTTTTT. This gives the protein CASKGAEVGRNEKLFF.

By sample share, this clone is medium-sized. The J gene is TRBJ2-1, the V gene TRBV24-1, with 9 bases fitting TRBD2. This CDR3 comprises 16 residues. After removal of 0 bases from V and 5 bases from J, the junction contained 4 bases not matched to a gene. Germline V gene data show CDR1 as KGHDR and CDR2 as SFDVKD. CDR3 DNA: TGTGCCACCAGTGATTTGCAGACTAGCGGAAACAATGAGCAGTTCTTC. Protein sequence: CATSDLQTSGNNEQFF.

This chain joins TRBV28 and TRBJ1-1; D gene ambiguous. CDR3 length: 12 amino acids. The germline CDR1 and CDR2 sequences are MDHEN and SYDVKM. V lost 6 bases and J lost 5, with 10 bases in between. The CDR3 sequence: CASSTINTEAFF. DNA of the CDR3: TGTGCCAGCAGCACTATTAATACTGAAGCTTTCTTT.

This clone was seen a handful of times. V gene TRBV12-5 combines with J gene TRBJ1-1; D gene ambiguous. Germline V gene lookup returns CDR1 LGHNT and CDR2 FRNRAP. V lost 5 bases and J 8 bases, leaving 15 bases between the germline ends. This CDR3 has 13 residues. CDR3 sequence: CASGKGPEREAFF. In DNA, the CDR3 is TGTGCTAGTGGTAAAGGGCCGGAAAGAGAAGCTTTCTTT. The full variable domain, completed using reference TRBV12-5 and TRBJ1-1, is DARVTQTPRHKVTEMGQEVTMRCQPILGHNTVFWYRQTMMQGLELLAYFRNRAPLDDSGMPKDRFSAEMPDATLATLKIQPSEPRDSAVYFCASGKGPEREAFFGQGTRLTVV.

This clone was seen a handful of times. The chain joins TRBV7-8 to TRBJ2-5; 11 bases align to TRBD2. CDR1 and CDR2 (germline): SGHVS, FQNEAQ. The CDR3 runs to 15 residues. The V segment lost 2 bases and the J segment 5 bases; nucleotides outside the gene matches: 4. CDR3 sequence: CASSLSASGRETQYF. As DNA, the CDR3 is TGTGCCAGCAGCTTATCAGCTAGCGGGAGGGAGACCCAGTACTTC.

The chain couples TRBV6-1 to TRBJ1-1; no definite D call. V lost 6 bases and J lost 3, with 11 bases in between. CDR1 is MNHNS and CDR2 is SASEGT in the germline V gene. The CDR3 has 13 residues. CDR3 amino acids: CASRWRFDTEAFF. CDR3 sequence (DNA): TGTGCCAGCAGGTGGAGGTTCGACACTGAAGCTTTCTTT.

Details on this clone: Its ends do not fully match the called genes, so a read error is possible. The rearrangement uses TRBV6-2 or TRBV6-3 and TRBJ2-5, with 7 nucleotides matching TRBD2. The CDR3 extends over 19 amino acids. CDR1 is MNHEY and CDR2 is SVGEGT in the germline V gene. CDR3 loop: CASSYRRGQVAGGQETKYF. CDR3 nucleotides: TGTGCCAGCAGTTACCGCAGAGGGCAAGTAGCGGGCGGTCAAGAGACCAAGTACTTC.

The rearrangement joins TRBV6-2 or TRBV6-3 to TRBJ1-1; D remains unclear. The V gene lost 8 bases and the J gene lost 2 bases, with 18 bases spanning the gap. Germline CDR1 reads MNHEY; CDR2 reads SVGEGT. The CDR3 is made up of 15 amino acids. The CDR3 here is CASQIGGLQNTEAFF. The CDR3 DNA reads as TGTGCCAGCCAGATCGGAGGCCTCCAAAACACTGAAGCTTTCTTT.

The V and J genes are TRBV27 and TRBJ1-1; D ambiguous. Germline loops: CDR1 MNHEY, CDR2 SMNVEV (reference sequence). The CDR3 totals 15 residues. The V gene lost 2 bases and the J gene lost 0 bases, with 10 bases spanning the gap. The CDR3 region has the DNA TGTGCCAGCAGTTTAAGTGCGGGCCTGAACACTGAAGCTTTCTTT. It yields the protein CASSLSAGLNTEAFF.

J is TRBJ2-1 and V is TRBV3-1; D might be TRBD2 (6 bases). The CDR3 runs to 15 residues. Germline assignment: CDR1 LGHDT and CDR2 YNNKEL (reference sequence). The germline V and J ends were trimmed by 4 bases and 2 bases, with 12 bases remaining between them. The CDR3 nucleotides are TGTGCCAGCAGCCCATCGCGGGGCGCCTACAATGAGCAGTTCTTC. Its protein is CASSPSRGAYNEQFF.

The chain couples TRBV5-1 to TRBJ2-1, with TRBD2 matching over 8 bases. Germline values: CDR1 SGHRS, CDR2 YFSETQ. The CDR3 extends over 15 amino acids. J was trimmed by 3 bases and V by 3 bases; bases with no gene match: 5. CDR3 nucleotide sequence: TGCGCCAGCAGCTCCATAGCGGGGTACTACAATGAGCAGTTCTTC. As protein: CASSSIAGYYNEQFF.

The gene calls are TRBV25-1 and TRBJ2-1; 10 nucleotides agree with TRBD2. The J segment lost 4 bases and the V segment lost 2 bases, leaving 5 bases of the junction unmatched. CDR3 size: 16 residues. Germline CDR1 reads MGHDK; CDR2 reads SYGVNS. CDR3 sequence reads: CASSEQAGGPYNEQFF. The CDR3 coding sequence is TGTGCCAGCAGTGAACAAGCGGGAGGGCCTTACAATGAGCAGTTCTTC.

This clone is termed medium-sized. V and J are TRBV5-1 and TRBJ1-1; no clear D gene. Germline-derived CDR1 and CDR2 are SGHRS and YFSETQ. V lost 2 bases to trimming and J lost 2 bases, with 10 bases between them. The CDR3 has 14 residues. The CDR3 here is CASSLYGGNTEAFF. The CDR3, as DNA: TGCGCCAGCAGCTTATACGGTGGTAACACTGAAGCTTTCTTT.

This chain joins TRBV28 and TRBJ2-7; either TRBD1 or TRBD2 may supply D (5 bases each). This CDR3 has 15 residues. Trimming shortened V by 5 bases and J by 3 bases, and 17 bases separated the two germline ends. Germline V gene data show CDR1 as MDHEN and CDR2 as SYDVKM. In DNA form, the CDR3 reads TGTGCCAGCAGTATGGGCCGGGACGGGCGCTACGAGCAGTACTTC. Encoded protein: CASSMGRDGRYEQYF. Full variable domain (missing parts from reference TRBV28 and TRBJ2-7): DVKVTQSSRYLVKRTGEKVFLECVQDMDHENMFWYRQDPGLGLRLIYFSYDVKMKEKGDIPEGYSVSREKKERFSLILESASTNQTSMYLCASSMGRDGRYEQYFGPGTRLTVT.

About this clone: A much bigger clone sits one base away, suggesting this may be a read error. The chain carries TRBV5-8 and TRBJ2-5, with D perhaps matching TRBD2 (7 bases). Germline loops: CDR1 SGHTS, CDR2 YDEGEE. CDR3 length equals 16 residues. The CDR3 loop reads CASILGGDIGQETQYF. The CDR3 DNA reads as TGTGCCAGCATCTTGGGGGGGGACATCGGACAAGAGACCCAGTACTTC.

The chain joins TRBV19 to TRBJ2-3, with a weak D call TRBD2 (6 bases). Germline V CDR1 and CDR2: LNHDA, SQIVND (reference sequence). V dropped 0 bases and J dropped 3 bases, with 16 bases sitting between them. CDR3 length: 17 amino acids. In DNA form, the CDR3 reads TGTGCCAGTAGTATAGATAGTGGGGGGACGACGACAGATACGCAGTATTTT. As protein: CASSIDSGGTTTDTQYF.

The table lists this clone with a few counts. This rearrangement joins TRBV2 to TRBJ1-5; 9 nucleotides line up with TRBD1. The V segment lost 6 bases and the J segment 4 bases; nucleotides outside the gene matches: 1. The CDR3 length is 13 residues. In germline, CDR1 is SNHLY, CDR2 FYNNEI. For the CDR3, the DNA is TGTGCCAGCAGCGGGACAGGGAATCAGCCCCAGCATTTT. Encoded protein: CASSGTGNQPQHF.

This clone rates as medium-sized. The chain is built from TRBV6-6 and TRBJ2-2, with 9 bases that match TRBD2. From germline, CDR1 is MNHNY and CDR2 SVGAGI (reference sequence). After removal of 0 bases from V and 4 bases from J, the junction contained 6 bases not matched to a gene. The CDR3 extends over 17 amino acids. The CDR3 DNA is TGTGCCAGCAGTTACTCGAGGGCTAGCGGGACCACCGGGGAGCTGTTTTTT. Translation gives CASSYSRASGTTGELFF.

V is TRBV2 and J is TRBJ2-7, with 8 positions matching TRBD2. Looked up from germline, CDR1 is SNHLY and CDR2 is FYNNEI. This CDR3 comprises 15 residues. The J segment lost 7 bases and the V segment lost 7 bases, leaving 15 bases of the junction unmatched. The CDR3 is CASTLIAGRLSEQYF. DNA of the CDR3: TGTGCCAGCACTCTAATAGCGGGAAGATTATCGGAGCAGTACTTC.

The chain couples TRBV30 to TRBJ2-7, with D hard to call. Germline V gene lookup returns CDR1 GTSNPN and CDR2 SVGIG (reference sequence). V lost 4 bases and J 3 bases, leaving 10 bases between the germline ends. The length of the CDR3 is 12 residues. CDR3 loop: CAWKSDRYEQYF. CDR3 sequence (DNA): TGTGCCTGGAAATCAGACCGCTACGAGCAGTACTTC.

On this clone: The germline gene is not matched at one end of the junction; a read error may be the cause. The chain links TRBV7-7 to TRBJ2-1, with 14 bases that match TRBD2. The CDR3 totals 15 residues. Germline loops: CDR1 SSHAT, CDR2 FNYEAQ (reference sequence). Here the CDR3 DNA reads TGTGCTAGCAGCCAGGGACTAGCGGGAGTTATTGAGCAGTTCTTC. Its translation: CASSQGLAGVIEQFF.

This clone was observed many times. The CDR3 loop is CASSQELSTATNEKLFF. As DNA, the CDR3 is TGCGCCAGCAGCCAAGAATTGTCGACAGCAACTAATGAAAAACTGTTTTTT. The chain is built from TRBV4-3 and TRBJ1-4; weak D call: TRBD1 (5 bases). The germline V gene has CDR1 LGHNA and CDR2 YSLEER. CDR3 length: 17 amino acids. V lost 0 bases to trimming and J lost 0 bases, with 11 bases between them.

This clone appeared a few times. This chain uses TRBV30 with TRBJ1-5; D is unresolved. The V gene lost 0 bases and the J gene lost 4 bases, with 13 bases spanning the gap. CDR1 is GTSNPN, CDR2 SVGIG, per germline (reference sequence). There are 15 residues in the CDR3. The CDR3: CAWSVHLSSNQPQHF. The CDR3 DNA follows: TGTGCCTGGAGTGTTCACCTCTCTTCAAATCAGCCCCAGCATTTT.

About this clone itself: The final CDR3 position lacks the conserved phenylalanine or tryptophan, pointing to a likely read error. Because the CDR3's place on the DNA is in doubt, the DNA is left out and the CDR3 is given as listed by TCRdb. The chain has TRBV3-1 and TRBJ1-6; the listed D gene, TRBD1, was not tested against the DNA. Ends included, the CDR3 has 17 residues. CDR1 is LGHDT and CDR2 is YNNKEL in the germline V gene (reference sequence). The CDR3 is CASSQGRLSSYNSPLRC.